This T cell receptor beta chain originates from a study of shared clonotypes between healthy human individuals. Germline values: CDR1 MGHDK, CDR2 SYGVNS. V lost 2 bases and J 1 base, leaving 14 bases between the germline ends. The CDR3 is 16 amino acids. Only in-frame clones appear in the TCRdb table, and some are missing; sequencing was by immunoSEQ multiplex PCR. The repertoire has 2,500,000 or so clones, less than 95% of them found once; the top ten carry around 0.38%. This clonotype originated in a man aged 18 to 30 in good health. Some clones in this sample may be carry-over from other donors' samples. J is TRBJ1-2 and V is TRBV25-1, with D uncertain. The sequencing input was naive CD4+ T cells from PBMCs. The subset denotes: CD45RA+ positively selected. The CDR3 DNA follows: TGTGCCAGCAGTGAAAGGCACGAACCGGGTAACTATGGCTACACCTTC. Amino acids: CASSERHEPGNYGYTF.